A single sample is the source of the 20 T cell receptor beta chains below, sequenced in a study of OX40 agonist ivuxolimab in advanced cancers. Assay: immunoSEQ multiplex PCR; the TCRdb copy retains only in-frame clones and omits some. The repertoire has some 6,000 clones, over 75% of them found once; the top ten carry 25%. Source: CD4+ or CD8+ T cells sorted from blood, taken in a trial of the OX40 agonist ivuxolimab. The receptors were gathered from an adult with an advanced solid tumor such as melanoma, head and neck, liver or kidney cancer.

The chain joins TRBV15 to TRBJ2-1; no firm D call. Germline V lookup: CDR1 LNHNV, CDR2 YYDKDF (reference sequence). With 0 bases removed from V and 5 bases from J, the gap between germline ends came to 14 bases. This CDR3 is built from 16 residues. The CDR3 DNA sequence: TGTGCCACCAGCAGAGAGGCCCCGAACACGAACAATGAGCAGTTCTTC. It translates to CATSREAPNTNNEQFF.

This clone was seen only a few times. This chain links TRBV13 with TRBJ2-7; possibly TRBD1 or TRBD2 for D (5 bases each). The germline gives CDR1 PRHDT, CDR2 FYEKMQ (reference sequence). The V end lost 5 bases, the J end lost 6 bases, and 11 bases lay between the germline ends. The CDR3 length is 12 residues. As DNA, the CDR3 is TGTGCCAGCAGCCAGAGGGACCGCGAGCAGTACTTC. Protein: CASSQRDREQYF. Full variable domain (missing parts from reference TRBV13 and TRBJ2-7): AAGVIQSPRHLIKEKRETATLKCYPIPRHDTVYWYQQGPGQDPQFLISFYEKMQSDKGSIPDRFSAQQFSDYHSELNMSSLELGDSALYFCASSQRDREQYFGPGTRLTVT.

This clone was counted only a few times. Here the CDR3 DNA reads TGTGCCAGCAACACCGGGAGGAGCACAGATACGCAGTATTTT. This sequence encodes CASNTGRSTDTQYF. The chain joins TRBV2 to TRBJ2-3; TRBD2 agrees at 7 bases. The CDR3 spans 14 residues. V shed 7 bases and J 0 bases; nucleotides not matched to a gene: 4. Germline V gene lookup returns CDR1 SNHLY and CDR2 FYNNEI.

The chain uses TRBV19 and TRBJ1-5; D gene ambiguous. This CDR3 is 13 amino acids long. V lost 7 bases and J 3 bases, leaving 10 bases between the germline ends. Germline lookup yields CDR1 LNHDA and CDR2 SQIVND (reference sequence). CDR3 region: CASTGSLNQPQHF. The CDR3 DNA is TGTGCCAGTACCGGGTCCCTCAATCAGCCCCAGCATTTT.

This chain links TRBV6-6 with TRBJ1-5; 8 nucleotides agree with TRBD1. The germline V gene encodes CDR1 MNHNY and CDR2 SVGAGI (reference sequence). V lost 6 bases, J lost 7 bases, and 8 bases stayed unmatched. The CDR3 runs 14 residues. CDR3 region: CASSQDREAQPQHF. The DNA for the CDR3 is TGTGCCAGCAGCCAGGACAGGGAGGCCCAGCCCCAGCATTTT.

In this sample, this clone is medium-sized (0.01 to 0.1%). The V and J genes are TRBV27 and TRBJ1-6; the D gene is possibly TRBD1 (5 bases). The CDR3 spans 15 residues. Trimming took off 8 bases at V and 9 bases at J, with 20 bases between the two ends. Germline V lookup: CDR1 MNHEY, CDR2 SMNVEV (reference sequence). The CDR3 region has the DNA TGTGCCAGCCACGTCGGGGGACTTCCATCTTCACCCCTCCACTTT. Residues: CASHVGGLPSSPLHF.

V usage is TRBV4-1 and J usage is TRBJ1-1, with a weak D call TRBD1 (6 bases). Trimming removed 6 bases at V and 7 bases at J, with 12 bases between. The CDR3 runs to 12 residues. Germline CDR1 reads MGHRA; CDR2 reads YSYEKL. CDR3 residues: CASRDDRSEAFF. CDR3 nucleotides: TGCGCCAGCAGGGACGACAGGAGTGAAGCTTTCTTT.

The V call is TRBV6-5, the J call TRBJ2-5; maybe TRBD1 (6 bases). The CDR3 has 16 residues. The V gene's germline CDR1 is MNHEY and CDR2 SVGAGI. Trimming removed 4 bases at V and 5 bases at J, with 20 bases between. CDR3 DNA: TGTGCCAGCAGTTGGGGGTCTGGGGGCTCCGGGGAGACCCAGTACTTC. Translating gives CASSWGSGGSGETQYF.

This chain joins TRBV28 and TRBJ1-4; 8 bases agree with TRBD1. The germline CDR1 and CDR2 sequences are MDHEN and SYDVKM. The CDR3 contains 15 residues. With V trimmed by 6 bases and J by 0 bases, 3 bases remained unmatched. CDR3 sequence reads: CASRGQATTNEKLFF. The CDR3 bases are TGTGCCAGCAGGGGACAGGCCACAACTAATGAAAAACTGTTTTTT.

The count of this clone is one. The chain employs TRBV7-2 and TRBJ2-7; weak D call: TRBD1 (6 bases). In germline, CDR1 is SGHTA, CDR2 FQGNSA. The CDR3 contains 15 residues. V was shortened by 3 bases and J by 0 bases, with 12 bases between the two germline ends. CDR3 region: CASSFFQGSSYEQYF. DNA of the CDR3: TGTGCCAGCAGCTTTTTTCAGGGGTCCTCCTACGAGCAGTACTTC.

The rearrangement joins TRBV11-2 to TRBJ2-7, with 10 bases lining up with TRBD2. The germline V gene encodes CDR1 SGHAT and CDR2 FQNNGV. This CDR3 contains 18 residues. V shed 1 base and J 3 bases; nucleotides not matched to a gene: 12. The CDR3 nucleotides read TGTGCCAGCAGCTTAGCCGGATATCTAGCGGGAGAAGACTACGAGCAGTACTTC. Amino acid sequence: CASSLAGYLAGEDYEQYF.

The chain employs TRBV5-4 and TRBJ2-7; D is ambiguous. V gave up 3 bases and J gave up 3 bases, with 7 bases separating them. Germline values: CDR1 SGHNT, CDR2 YYREEE (reference sequence). The CDR3 sequence is 12 residues long. CDR3 loop: CASSSSGYEQYF. The CDR3 DNA reads as TGTGCCAGCAGCTCGTCTGGCTACGAGCAGTACTTC.

The chain joins TRBV9 to TRBJ2-3; D not resolved. V gave up 0 bases and J gave up 3 bases, with 11 bases separating them. The CDR3 runs 15 residues. Germline assignment: CDR1 SGDLS and CDR2 YYNGEE. The CDR3 sequence: CASSVAIRETDTQYF. CDR3 DNA: TGTGCCAGCAGCGTAGCGATAAGGGAAACAGATACGCAGTATTTT.

The genes are TRBV13 and TRBJ1-1, with D unclear. CDR3 size: 14 residues. Trimming left V 2 bases short and J 0 bases short, with 7 bases between. Looked up from germline, CDR1 is PRHDT and CDR2 is FYEKMQ (reference sequence). As DNA, the CDR3 is TGTGCCAGCAGCTTACAACAGATGAACACTGAAGCTTTCTTT. It specifies CASSLQQMNTEAFF.

This chain uses TRBV9 with TRBJ1-2; D is ambiguous. Germline loops: CDR1 SGDLS, CDR2 YYNGEE. There are 14 residues in the CDR3. Trimming removed 0 bases from V and 1 base from J, with 7 bases in between. The CDR3 DNA follows: TGTGCCAGCAGCGTAGAAAACAGTAACTATGGCTACACCTTC. It specifies CASSVENSNYGYTF. The whole variable domain, remainder taken from reference TRBV9 and TRBJ1-2, is DSGVTQTPKHLITATGQRVTLRCSPRSGDLSVYWYQQSLDQGLQFLIQYYNGEERAKGNILERFSAQQFPDLHSELNLSSLELGDSALYFCASSVENSNYGYTFGSGTRLTVV.

By proportion, this clone is medium-sized. This rearrangement joins TRBV9 to TRBJ1-6, with D unclear. Germline V gives CDR1 SGDLS, CDR2 YYNGEE. V gave up 4 bases and J gave up 10 bases, with 12 bases separating them. The length of the CDR3 is 13 residues. The CDR3 nucleotides read TGTGCCAGCAGCCGTCTGACGGACTCACCCCTCCACTTT. This translates into CASSRLTDSPLHF. Supplemented by reference TRBV9 and TRBJ1-6, the full variable domain reads DSGVTQTPKHLITATGQRVTLRCSPRSGDLSVYWYQQSLDQGLQFLIQYYNGEERAKGNILERFSAQQFPDLHSELNLSSLELGDSALYFCASSRLTDSPLHFGNGTRLTVT.

The chain uses TRBV7-9 and TRBJ2-7, with D possibly being TRBD2 (6 bases). V lost 5 bases and J 0 bases, leaving 17 bases between the germline ends. Germline V lookup: CDR1 SEHNR, CDR2 FQNEAQ (reference sequence). The length of the CDR3 is 16 residues. The CDR3 sequence is CASSGEAGLDSYEQYF. CDR3 DNA sequence: TGTGCCAGCAGCGGCGAGGCGGGACTCGACTCCTACGAGCAGTACTTC.

CDR3 region: CASSKGARNEQFF. The CDR3 coding sequence is TGTGCCAGTTCCAAAGGGGCAAGGAATGAGCAGTTCTTC. The V and J genes are TRBV28 and TRBJ2-1, with D possibly TRBD1 on 5 matching bases. Germline V gene sequence: CDR1 MDHEN, CDR2 SYDVKM. This CDR3 is 13 amino acids long. With 9 bases removed from V and 7 bases from J, the gap between germline ends came to 16 bases.

The CDR3 DNA reads as TGTGCCAGCAGCGGAGCAAGGGTTGACGTCACTGAAGCTTTCTTT. It translates to CASSGARVDVTEAFF. The chain recombines TRBV11-2 with TRBJ1-1; D unresolved. Germline V gene data show CDR1 as SGHAT and CDR2 as FQNNGV. The CDR3 contains 15 residues. Trimming stripped 5 bases from V and 4 bases from J, with 17 bases between.

The chain joins TRBV29-1 to TRBJ2-1; 10 nucleotides align to TRBD2. The V gene end was trimmed by 4 bases and the J gene end by 0 bases; junction bases not matched to a gene: 6. The CDR3 is made up of 16 amino acids. Per the germline V gene, CDR1 is SQVTM and CDR2 is ANQGSEA. CDR3 in DNA: TGCAGCGTTGCTTGGTCTAGCGGGAGCTCCTACAATGAGCAGTTCTTC. Translated, it gives CSVAWSSGSSYNEQFF.